This T cell receptor beta chain was captured in a study of blood T cell repertoires in COVID-19. Study-level background: Both acute and convalescent COVID-19 samples were obtained from the United States, Italy and Spain.

Authors' data handling: Estimation of nucleated cell counts relied on the amplification of reference gene primers. Generated by immunoSEQ multiplex PCR, the TCRdb table keeps only in-frame clones and is missing some. V and J calls and clone size follow that table, whereas D and trimming were derived from the DNA. The sample holds roughly 81,000 clones, roughly 87% seen once. V was trimmed by 6 bases and J by 3 bases, leaving 11 bases between them. CDR3 size: 13 residues. Germline lookup yields CDR1 MNHEY and CDR2 SVGAGI. The receptor's source is a man in his thirties or forties with acute or convalescent COVID-19. This chain connects TRBV6-5 to TRBJ1-1; D remains ambiguous. The source material was peripheral blood. DNA of the CDR3: TGTGCCAGCAGCGTAGGAGGGTACACTGAAGCTTTCTTT. Amino acids: CASSVGGYTEAFF.